This is a list of T cell receptor beta chains from one sample in a study of CD8 T cells in ankylosing spondylitis. TCRdb reanalysed the 5' RACE reads using MiXCR and keeps one entry per CDR3 protein. The repertoire holds some 300,000 distinct CDR3 sequences, with around 21% as singletons. Sequencing was carried out using blood, either unsorted or a sorted T cell fraction (not recorded which). The source of these receptors is a female donor with ankylosing spondylitis or in good health (not recorded which). CDR3s leave out the opening cysteine and the closing phenylalanine or tryptophan. Fields, in order: V gene, J gene, CDR3 protein.

V: TRBV4-3
J: TRBJ2-7
CDR3: ASSQDRGRGAYEQY

V: TRBV4-3
J: TRBJ1-1
CDR3: ASSQDWTRGTEAF

V: TRBV5-5
J: TRBJ2-1
CDR3: ASSYRLAGGHYNEQF

V: TRBV6-2/TRBV6-3
J: TRBJ1-5
CDR3: ATAGSNQPQH

V: TRBV6-5
J: TRBJ2-7
CDR3: ASSFNDRAYEQY

V: TRBV7-9
J: TRBJ2-5
CDR3: ASSLASTYQETQY

V: TRBV19
J: TRBJ2-7
CDR3: ASSIFRGSDYEQY

V: TRBV12-3/TRBV12-4
J: TRBJ2-7
CDR3: ATRKAGVYEQY

V: TRBV29-1
J: TRBJ1-1
CDR3: GYDRGGTEAF

V: TRBV20-1
J: TRBJ2-1
CDR3: SALFLAGGRGNNEQF

V: TRBV11-2
J: TRBJ2-1
CDR3: ASSNSGGGYNEQF

V: TRBV6-1
J: TRBJ1-4
CDR3: ASSLRRLGVLF

V: TRBV10-2
J: TRBJ2-3
CDR3: ASREGYGGGGTDTQY

V: TRBV10-3
J: TRBJ2-3
CDR3: AISLREDTQY

V: TRBV29-1
J: TRBJ2-3
CDR3: SVERGTSADTQY

V: TRBV20-1
J: TRBJ1-1
CDR3: CARDLGRGGGTEAF

V: TRBV28
J: TRBJ2-7
CDR3: ASSLSGYSYEQY

V: TRBV6-1
J: TRBJ2-5
CDR3: ASTKGSGVYQETQY

V: TRBV29-1
J: TRBJ2-5
CDR3: SVDGRATQY

V: TRBV6-1
J: TRBJ2-7
CDR3: ASRVGQWSYEQY

V: TRBV27
J: TRBJ2-5
CDR3: ASSPGREWTQY

V: TRBV19
J: TRBJ2-7
CDR3: ASSMREKPYEQY

V: TRBV7-2
J: TRBJ2-7
CDR3: ASSLVGTGGYEQY

V: TRBV5-1
J: TRBJ2-7
CDR3: ASSRTSYGYEQY

V: TRBV25-1
J: TRBJ2-5
CDR3: ASSASRLAVWKTQY

V: TRBV7-8
J: TRBJ1-5
CDR3: ASSLEYTWGQPQH

V: TRBV15
J: TRBJ2-2
CDR3: ATSREVGGPVGELF

V: TRBV18
J: TRBJ2-5
CDR3: ASSPQTGRQETQY

V: TRBV18
J: TRBJ2-3
CDR3: ASSPKTVPNTQY

V: TRBV12-3/TRBV12-4
J: TRBJ2-2
CDR3: ASSLGPGANTGELF

V: TRBV12-3/TRBV12-4
J: TRBJ2-1
CDR3: ASSWESERYNEQF

V: TRBV12-3/TRBV12-4
J: TRBJ1-1
CDR3: ASTIPSTVGNTEAF

V: TRBV12-3/TRBV12-4
J: TRBJ1-2
CDR3: ASSAQAGLGGYT

V: TRBV7-9
J: TRBJ2-1
CDR3: ASSNPGLRNEQF

V: TRBV13
J: TRBJ1-1
CDR3: ASSYPLGSMNTEAF

V: TRBV6-5
J: TRBJ2-7
CDR3: ASSYTSGNFTRSYEQY

V: TRBV15
J: TRBJ2-3
CDR3: ATSRDRGASTQY

V: TRBV6-2/TRBV6-3
J: TRBJ2-6
CDR3: ASLKLSSGANVLT

V: TRBV20-1
J: TRBJ1-5
CDR3: SASSGQGVQPQH

V: TRBV7-9
J: TRBJ1-2
CDR3: ASSPVGNGYT

V: TRBV5-1
J: TRBJ2-2
CDR3: ASSRSGKDTGELF

V: TRBV12-3/TRBV12-4
J: TRBJ2-3
CDR3: ASSSWARELTDTQY

V: TRBV29-1
J: TRBJ2-7
CDR3: SVGVGEGGPYEQY

V: TRBV12-3/TRBV12-4
J: TRBJ2-3
CDR3: ASHSLTDTDTQY

V: TRBV5-4
J: TRBJ2-1
CDR3: ASARDSTYNEQF

V: TRBV20-1
J: TRBJ2-7
CDR3: SARVGSYEQY

V: TRBV7-2
J: TRBJ2-7
CDR3: ASSLSGRGYEQY

V: TRBV4-2
J: TRBJ2-1
CDR3: ASSQERASGEQF

V: TRBV19
J: TRBJ1-1
CDR3: ATVSGGTEAF

V: TRBV7-2
J: TRBJ2-3
CDR3: ASSQSGSPSNTQY

V: TRBV5-1
J: TRBJ2-3
CDR3: ASSLAGGPADTQY

V: TRBV12-3/TRBV12-4
J: TRBJ2-3
CDR3: ASSFRRGLTDTQY

V: TRBV5-1
J: TRBJ1-1
CDR3: ASTQITGGTEAF

V: TRBV7-2
J: TRBJ2-2
CDR3: ASSPQLSTGELF

V: TRBV29-1
J: TRBJ2-7
CDR3: SVEGVAYEQY

V: TRBV5-6
J: TRBJ2-1
CDR3: ASSSGQGRGLGQF